The next 32 T cell receptor beta chains were all read from a single sample in a study of T cell changes during pregnancy in multiple sclerosis. TCRdb's copy holds only in-frame clones and misses some; the assay was immunoSEQ multiplex PCR. The sample carries roughly 89,000 clones, 94% recorded once. The sequencing here drew on peripheral blood, taken in the third trimester of pregnancy. Receptors were obtained from a female donor with multiple sclerosis, enrolled in a pregnancy study.

Regarding this clone: Other DNA variants within this sample encode the same CDR3. The chain uses TRBV5-4 and TRBJ2-1; 8 nucleotides agree with TRBD2. CDR3 length: 16 amino acids. The V and J ends lost 4 bases and 0 bases, in that order; junction bases with no gene match: 6. In germline, CDR1 is SGHNT, CDR2 YYREEE (reference sequence). The CDR3 spells CASSPASGSSYNEQFF. CDR3 coding DNA: TGTGCCAGCAGCCCGGCGAGCGGGAGCTCCTACAATGAGCAGTTCTTC.

The rearrangement uses TRBV4-3 and TRBJ2-7; TRBD2 matches at 7 bases. Trimming took 4 bases from V and 2 from J; bases not matched to a gene: 5. Per germline, CDR1 LGHNA and CDR2 YSLEER. The length of the CDR3 is 14 residues. CDR3 protein: CASSRGEGTYEQYF. The CDR3 nucleotides are TGCGCCAGCAGCCGGGGGGAGGGAACCTACGAGCAGTACTTC.

This chain joins TRBV27 and TRBJ2-7; possibly TRBD1 for D (5 bases). Between the trimmed V and J ends, which lost 3 bases and 2 bases, there was a span of 8 bases. CDR3 size: 13 residues. Germline V gene sequence: CDR1 MNHEY, CDR2 SMNVEV (reference sequence). The CDR3 reads CASSLGQPYEQYF. The CDR3 DNA reads as TGTGCCAGCAGTTTGGGGCAGCCCTACGAGCAGTACTTC.

V usage is TRBV27 and J usage is TRBJ1-5; TRBD1 matches 9 bases. Germline-derived CDR1 and CDR2 are MNHEY and SMNVEV (reference sequence). Losses at the gene ends were 6 bases for V and 0 bases for J; bases not matched to a gene: 12. The CDR3 length is 18 residues. The CDR3: CASRTGGAKIYSNQPQHF. The CDR3 DNA follows: TGTGCCAGCAGGACAGGGGGGGCGAAGATATATAGCAATCAGCCCCAGCATTTT.

The J gene is TRBJ2-2, the V gene TRBV5-4; 7 bases map to TRBD2. Trimming took 2 bases from V and 1 from J; bases not matched to a gene: 2. CDR1 is SGHNT, CDR2 YYREEE, per germline (reference sequence). The CDR3 spans 15 residues. CDR3 sequence: CASSFASGNTGELFF. Here the CDR3 DNA reads TGTGCCAGCAGCTTTGCTAGCGGGAACACCGGGGAGCTGTTTTTT.

The genes are TRBV14 and TRBJ2-1, with TRBD2 identical over 9 bases. The CDR3 is 17 residues long. Germline trimming cut 3 bases from V and 0 bases from J; bases unmatched to any gene: 6. Germline CDR1 is SGHDN and CDR2 is FVKESK. The CDR3 region has the DNA TGTGCCAGCAGCCACCTCCTTAGCGGGAGCTCCTACAATGAGCAGTTCTTC. This gives the protein CASSHLLSGSSYNEQFF.

V and J are TRBV7-9 and TRBJ1-2; 8 bases map to TRBD1. Looked up from germline, CDR1 is SEHNR and CDR2 is FQNEAQ (reference sequence). This CDR3 is built from 16 residues. V was pared by 5 bases and J by 0 bases, with 8 bases of the junction left unmatched. In nucleotides, the CDR3 is TGTGCCAGCAGCATCGGGACAGGCGCTGCTAACTATGGCTACACCTTC. This translates into CASSIGTGAANYGYTF.

The rearrangement uses TRBV19 and TRBJ2-3, with 13 bases aligning to TRBD2. In germline, CDR1 is LNHDA, CDR2 SQIVND (reference sequence). J was trimmed by 0 bases and V by 5 bases; bases with no gene match: 2. CDR3 length: 16 amino acids. CDR3 DNA: TGTGCCAGTAGTGGGGGACTAGCGGGGAGCACAGATACGCAGTATTTT. This gives the protein CASSGGLAGSTDTQYF.

The chain carries TRBV11-3 and TRBJ2-3, with 12 bases fitting TRBD1. V gave up 1 base and J gave up 7 bases; unmatched junction bases: 9. The germline V gene encodes CDR1 SGHNT and CDR2 YENEEA. The CDR3 is 17 amino acids. This chain's CDR3 is CASSLGGGTGGANTQYF. CDR3 sequence (DNA): TGTGCCAGCAGCTTAGGGGGAGGGACAGGGGGCGCGAATACGCAGTATTTT.

The chain carries TRBV19 and TRBJ2-3, with a tentative D call TRBD2 (6 bases). Germline V gene sequence: CDR1 LNHDA, CDR2 SQIVND (reference sequence). The CDR3 length is 18 residues. The ends were cut back, 5 bases at V and 2 bases at J, with 23 bases in the middle. This CDR3 reads CASSSRDSQGGHTDTQYF. As DNA, the CDR3 is TGTGCCAGTAGTTCCCGGGACTCCCAAGGAGGGCACACAGATACGCAGTATTTT.

This chain links TRBV6-1 with TRBJ1-1; D gene unclear. V dropped 4 bases and J dropped 1 base, with 13 bases sitting between them. Germline CDR1 and CDR2: MNHNS and SASEGT. CDR3 size: 15 residues. Here the CDR3 reads CASSVGRSPNTEAFF. In DNA, the CDR3 is TGTGCCAGCAGTGTTGGCCGCAGTCCGAACACTGAAGCTTTCTTT.

The chain uses TRBV9 and TRBJ2-2; 8 nucleotides align to TRBD2. The CDR3 contains 17 residues. The germline V gene has CDR1 SGDLS and CDR2 YYNGEE. V lost 3 bases, J lost 4 bases, and 11 bases stayed unmatched. The CDR3 loop reads CASSALHGRVTTGELFF. For the CDR3, the DNA is TGTGCCAGCAGCGCCTTGCACGGGAGGGTTACCACCGGGGAGCTGTTTTTT.

This clone was picked up a small number of times. This chain joins TRBV9 and TRBJ1-1; TRBD1 aligns across 7 bases. The CDR3 is 11 residues long. Germline trimming cut 4 bases from V and 6 bases from J; bases unmatched to any gene: 0. Per germline, CDR1 SGDLS and CDR2 YYNGEE. Written as DNA, the CDR3 is TGTGCCAGCAGCCAGGGGGCTGAAGCTTTCTTT. It codes for CASSQGAEAFF.

This clone was seen only once. The genes are TRBV2 and TRBJ1-2, with 7 bases fitting TRBD1. Germline V lookup: CDR1 SNHLY, CDR2 FYNNEI. The CDR3 consists of 19 residues. J gave up 1 base and V 0 bases, and 14 bases lay outside the gene matches. The CDR3 is CASSEAGHSGDRINYGYTF. CDR3 coding DNA: TGTGCCAGCAGTGAAGCGGGACACAGTGGGGACAGAATTAACTATGGCTACACCTTC.

This chain links TRBV6-5 with TRBJ2-1; maybe TRBD2 (7 bases). Trimming pared 2 bases from V and 6 bases from J, leaving 11 bases between. Germline V gene lookup returns CDR1 MNHEY and CDR2 SVGAGI. The CDR3 is 14 residues long. Here the CDR3 reads CASSYGRGFNEQFF. The CDR3 coding sequence is TGTGCCAGCAGTTACGGGAGGGGGTTCAATGAGCAGTTCTTC.

This rearrangement joins TRBV25-1 to TRBJ2-7, with D perhaps TRBD2 (6 bases). Germline V gene data show CDR1 as MGHDK and CDR2 as SYGVNS. Trimming took 6 bases from V and 3 from J, leaving 18 bases between them. The CDR3 covers 15 residues. The CDR3 DNA reads TGTGCCAGCAGCCCCTTGGGGGGAACATTCTACGAGCAGTACTTC. Its translation: CASSPLGGTFYEQYF.

This rearrangement joins TRBV5-6 to TRBJ1-5; D is unresolved. There are 14 residues in the CDR3. V was shortened by 4 bases and J by 2 bases, with 10 bases between the two germline ends. Looked up from germline, CDR1 is SGHDT and CDR2 is YYEEEE. The CDR3 DNA reads as TGTGCCAGCAGCACCCGGCTAGGCAATCAGCCCCAGCATTTT. It is translated as CASSTRLGNQPQHF.

CDR3 nucleotide sequence: TGTGCCAGCAGCTTAGCAGGGTTCGGAAACACCATATATTTT. Its translation is CASSLAGFGNTIYF. The J gene is TRBJ1-3, the V gene TRBV11-2, with a tentative D call TRBD1 (5 bases). V was cut by 1 base and J by 4 bases, with 8 bases left in between. The CDR3 spans 14 residues. CDR1 SGHAT and CDR2 FQNNGV come from the germline V gene.

This chain uses TRBV14 with TRBJ1-2, with D unclear. Germline V lookup: CDR1 SGHDN, CDR2 FVKESK. V lost 1 base, J lost 7 bases, and 10 bases lay in between. The length of the CDR3 is 13 residues. CDR3 coding DNA: TGTGCCAGCAGCCAAGTGGAATCGGGTGGCTACACCTTC. Its translation is CASSQVESGGYTF.

The rearrangement links TRBV13 to TRBJ1-3; D possibly corresponds to TRBD1 (5 bases). This CDR3 comprises 15 residues. The V end was cut by 5 bases, the J end by 4 bases, with 15 bases between. Germline loops: CDR1 PRHDT, CDR2 FYEKMQ (reference sequence). The CDR3 here is CASSPPQGPGNTIYF. CDR3 nucleotide sequence: TGTGCCAGCAGCCCCCCCCAGGGCCCCGGAAACACCATATATTTT.

This chain links TRBV27 with TRBJ2-7; 7 bases are shared with TRBD1. The length of the CDR3 is 15 residues. The V and J ends lost 6 bases and 1 base, in that order; junction bases with no gene match: 9. CDR1 is MNHEY and CDR2 is SMNVEV in the germline V gene (reference sequence). The CDR3 protein is CASSPPRGRSYEQYF. The CDR3 DNA sequence: TGTGCCAGCAGCCCTCCTAGGGGGCGATCCTACGAGCAGTACTTC.

This chain uses TRBV19 with TRBJ2-1; 9 positions agree with TRBD2. The length of the CDR3 is 16 residues. V was clipped by 3 bases and J by 0 bases; unmatched bases: 3. Germline CDR1 is LNHDA and CDR2 is SQIVND (reference sequence). This chain's CDR3 is CASSIRSGSSYNEQFF. The CDR3 DNA reads TGTGCCAGTAGTATCCGTAGCGGGAGCTCCTACAATGAGCAGTTCTTC. The full variable domain, in which reference TRBV19 and TRBJ2-1 provide the parts outside the CDR3, is DGGITQSPKYLFRKEGQNVTLSCEQNLNHDAMYWYRQDPGQGLRLIYYSQIVNDFQKGDIAEGYSVSREKKESFPLTVTSAQKNPTAFYLCASSIRSGSSYNEQFFGPGTRLTVL.

CDR3 nucleotide sequence: TGTGCCAGTAGTATCGGGAACGGGGAGCTGTTTTTT. It encodes CASSIGNGELFF. The V and J genes are TRBV19 and TRBJ2-2; perhaps TRBD2 as D (5 bases). The length of the CDR3 is 12 residues. The V end was cut by 3 bases, the J end by 7 bases, with 6 bases between. Looked up from germline, CDR1 is LNHDA and CDR2 is SQIVND (reference sequence).

This clone was detected only once. The CDR3 DNA reads TGTGCCAGCAGTTTGCCCCAGGGGGCCGGTGAAAAACTGTTTTTT. As protein: CASSLPQGAGEKLFF. J is TRBJ1-4 and V is TRBV28; 8 bases are a match to TRBD1. This CDR3 comprises 15 residues. CDR1 and CDR2 (germline): MDHEN, SYDVKM. Trimming took 3 bases from V and 7 from J; bases not matched to a gene: 7.

The chain couples TRBV28 to TRBJ1-2, with a tentative D call TRBD1 (5 bases). From germline, CDR1 is MDHEN and CDR2 SYDVKM. The CDR3 is made up of 14 amino acids. Trimming cost V 7 bases and J 3 bases, with 15 bases left between them. The CDR3 region has the DNA TGTGCCAGCATCGACGGGGGACCATACTATGGCTACACCTTC. Translating it yields CASIDGGPYYGYTF.

The CDR3 protein is CASGQGDSSYNEQFF. The CDR3 DNA reads TGCGCCAGCGGACAGGGAGATAGCTCCTACAATGAGCAGTTCTTC. The rearrangement uses TRBV5-1 and TRBJ2-1; TRBD1 agrees at 8 bases. Germline V gives CDR1 SGHRS, CDR2 YFSETQ. The CDR3 is 15 residues long. V shed 7 bases, J shed 0 bases, and the junction held 6 bases outside the gene matches.

This clone has a single count. CDR3 in amino acids: CSATGSSTDTQYF. The CDR3 bases are TGCAGCGCGACAGGGTCATCCACAGATACGCAGTATTTT. This sequence joins TRBV29-1 and TRBJ2-3; TRBD1 matches at 7 bases. Germline V gene lookup returns CDR1 SQVTM and CDR2 ANQGSEA. The length of the CDR3 is 13 residues. V shed 7 bases, J shed 2 bases, and the junction held 6 bases outside the gene matches.

This chain uses TRBV18 with TRBJ2-7; D unresolved. V dropped 3 bases and J dropped 5 bases, with 14 bases sitting between them. This CDR3 comprises 14 residues. Germline V gives CDR1 KGHSH, CDR2 LQKENI. CDR3 bases: TGTGCCAGCTCACCTTTAAAATTCTCGGACGAGCAGTACTTC. It specifies CASSPLKFSDEQYF.

J is TRBJ2-7 and V is TRBV2; 13 nucleotides line up with TRBD2. Looked up from germline, CDR1 is SNHLY and CDR2 is FYNNEI. The ends lost 6 bases at V and 3 bases at J; junction bases unmatched: 2. This CDR3 contains 14 residues. CDR3: CASRGLAGDYEQYF. In DNA form, the CDR3 reads TGTGCCAGCAGAGGACTAGCGGGAGACTACGAGCAGTACTTC.

This clone was picked up one time. The chain uses TRBV15 and TRBJ2-1, with 9 bases identical to TRBD2. The germline gives CDR1 LNHNV, CDR2 YYDKDF (reference sequence). CDR3 length: 15 amino acids. Trimming took 5 bases from V and 8 from J; bases not matched to a gene: 10. For the CDR3, the DNA is TGTGCCACCAGCGAAACCAGGGCGGGAGGGCATGAGCAGTTCTTC. It specifies CATSETRAGGHEQFF.

The chain uses TRBV5-1 and TRBJ2-1; 11 bases align to TRBD2. The V and J ends lost 0 bases and 1 base, in that order; junction bases with no gene match: 0. Germline assignment: CDR1 SGHRS and CDR2 YFSETQ. CDR3 size: 16 residues. The CDR3 loop is CASSLGLAGSYNEQFF. The CDR3 DNA reads TGCGCCAGCAGCTTGGGACTAGCGGGGTCCTACAATGAGCAGTTCTTC.

The chain employs TRBV10-3 and TRBJ2-7; 12 positions agree with TRBD2. V was clipped by 4 bases and J by 6 bases; unmatched bases: 7. CDR3 size: 15 residues. Germline V gene lookup returns CDR1 ENHRY and CDR2 SYGVKD. CDR3 in DNA: TGTGCCATCAGTGGTTGGCTAGCGGGAGGGGGCGAGCAGTACTTC. Its translation: CAISGWLAGGGEQYF.